The TCR beta chain under discussion was sequenced for a study of Ad26.COV2.S vaccination and SARS-CoV-2 variants. At the level of the study: Ad26.COV2.S, an intramuscular injection, was given once or twice 56 days apart.

A word on this clone: Its antigen is undetermined.

Whole-study results and caveats: Vaccine and placebo recipients had comparable breadth of non-spike TCRs. Spike-specific CD8+ and CD4+ T cell responses reportedly showed substantial breadth after vaccination.

The protocol was immunoSEQ multiplex PCR, while the TCRdb copy is restricted to in-frame clones and leaves out a portion. The data show roughly 250,000 clones, roughly 89% seen once. Treatment in this sample: about 20 received Ad26.COV2.S at low or high dose, single or two shots; roughly 5 received placebo; per-sample allocation not given. Vaccine and placebo recipients were sampled on day 63 after the first injection. The source of this sequence is a person between 18 and 59 years old who received the Ad26.COV2.S COVID-19 vaccine or a placebo. The sample in question was peripheral blood, obtained in a trial of Ad26.COV2.S vaccine versus placebo.

The CDR3 here is CASSYDILAGDDEQFF. The CDR3 nucleotides read TGTGCCAGCAGTTATGATATCTTAGCGGGAGATGATGAGCAGTTCTTC. The rearrangement uses TRBV6-9 and TRBJ2-1; 9 bases are a match to TRBD2. Looked up from germline, CDR1 is MNHGY and CDR2 is SVAAGI. V lost 2 bases to trimming and J lost 8 bases; unmatched junction nucleotides: 10. The CDR3 is 16 residues long.